This T cell receptor (beta chain) was sequenced in a study of vaccination effects on CD4 cells after COVID-19. Study as a whole: Following the second dose by a median of 72 days, the post-vaccine samples were obtained.

Study findings and constraints: Late post-vaccination, clones induced by infection and those induced by vaccine underwent marked clonal contraction.

Comments on this clone: Its antigen is unidentified.

This table comes from immunoSEQ multiplex PCR, and its TCRdb copy is limited to in-frame clones, with some not included. The sample records approximately 30,000 clones, roughly 67% being singletons. In the ViraFEST assay, antigen-specific CD4+ clonotypes were identified by expansion after peptide-pool stimulation. Researchers isolated CD4+ T cells once 9 to 11 days of culture had elapsed. Each participant was administered two doses of either the BNT162b2 or the mRNA-1273 vaccine. Every well housed around 2.1 million PBMC, which grew in culture alongside 8.5 to 10 IU/ml IL-2 and about 10 ug/ml peptides. Half the medium was swapped for IL-2 medium on days 3 and 7. Specimen: CD4+ T cells from PBMCs cultured with SARS-CoV-2 spike peptides, collected after COVID-19 vaccination. The TCR comes from a human donor who received a COVID-19 vaccine.

The CDR3 reads CASIGMAKKQGGVEQFF. The CDR3, as DNA: TGCGCCAGCATCGGAATGGCCAAGAAGCAAGGAGGGGTTGAGCAGTTCTTC. The chain employs TRBV10-2 and TRBJ2-1; TRBD2 might be the D (6 bases). Trimming shortened V by 7 bases and J by 9 bases, and 28 bases separated the two germline ends. The germline gives CDR1 WSHSY, CDR2 SAAADI. The CDR3 consists of 17 residues.